The 26 T cell receptor beta chains below were found in one sample sequenced in a study of shared clonotypes between healthy human individuals. Assay used: immunoSEQ multiplex PCR; TCRdb lists only in-frame clones, some missing. The sample consists of about 980,000 clones, roughly 72% of them appearing once. Sequenced input: memory CD4+ T cells sorted from blood. The subset: CD45RA-negative fraction. The receptors shown here come from a man in his late teens or twenties in good health.

This sequence joins TRBV29-1 and TRBJ2-5; a weak D match, TRBD1 (6 bases). Germline V gene lookup returns CDR1 SQVTM and CDR2 ANQGSEA. The V gene lost 6 bases and the J gene lost 2 bases, with 10 bases spanning the gap. CDR3 length: 12 residues. The CDR3 nucleotides read TGCAGCGTCGGGACACCACAAGAGACCCAGTACTTC. Translated, it gives CSVGTPQETQYF. Full variable domain (outside the CDR3, taken from reference TRBV29-1 and TRBJ2-5): SAVISQKPSRDICQRGTSLTIQCQVDSQVTMMFWYRQQPGQSLTLIATANQGSEATYESGFVIDKFPISRPNLTFSTLTVSNMSPEDSSIYLCSVGTPQETQYFGPGTRLLVL.

As for this clone: Other DNA sequences within the sample encode an identical CDR3. The rearrangement joins TRBV19 to TRBJ1-1; D call uncertain. V lost 3 bases, J lost 0 bases, and 5 bases lay in between. Per the germline V gene, CDR1 is LNHDA and CDR2 is SQIVND (reference sequence). The CDR3 has 13 residues. The CDR3 sequence: CASSISMNTEAFF. The CDR3 bases are TGTGCCAGTAGTATCTCGATGAACACTGAAGCTTTCTTT.

This chain uses TRBV6-1 with TRBJ1-1; tentative D call: TRBD1 (5 bases). The CDR3 length is 10 residues. Germline-derived CDR1 and CDR2 are MNHNS and SASEGT. V lost 6 bases to trimming and J lost 9 bases, with 8 bases between them. CDR3 coding DNA: TGTGCCAGCAGCAGGGAAAAAGCTTTCTTT. Translation: CASSREKAFF.

This clone appeared once. Within the sample, other DNA sequences also encode this same CDR3. The chain carries TRBV19 and TRBJ2-2, with D tentatively TRBD2 (5 bases). The CDR3 contains 14 residues. The germline V and J ends were trimmed by 6 bases and 2 bases, with 10 bases remaining between them. Germline V gene data show CDR1 as LNHDA and CDR2 as SQIVND (reference sequence). In DNA, the CDR3 is TGTGCCAGTAGCGCGGGCCTAAACACCGGGGAGCTGTTTTTT. Translating gives CASSAGLNTGELFF. The full variable domain, in which reference TRBV19 and TRBJ2-2 provide the parts outside the CDR3, is DGGITQSPKYLFRKEGQNVTLSCEQNLNHDAMYWYRQDPGQGLRLIYYSQIVNDFQKGDIAEGYSVSREKKESFPLTVTSAQKNPTAFYLCASSAGLNTGELFFGEGSRLTVL.

The V and J genes are TRBV28 and TRBJ2-7, with D perhaps TRBD1 (5 bases). The CDR3 loop spans 15 amino acids. V shed 4 bases and J shed 0 bases, with 13 bases lying between them. Germline assignment: CDR1 MDHEN and CDR2 SYDVKM. CDR3 bases: TGTGCCAGCAGTTCACTACAGGAAGGCTCCTACGAGCAGTACTTC. The encoded protein is CASSSLQEGSYEQYF.

Only one count was recorded for this clone. The chain has TRBV30 and TRBJ1-1; a weak D match, TRBD1 (6 bases). CDR3 length: 14 amino acids. The V and J ends lost 2 bases and 5 bases respectively, with 15 bases between them. Germline V CDR1 and CDR2: GTSNPN, SVGIG (reference sequence). The CDR3 here is CAWSYGGGWTEAFF. The CDR3 DNA reads TGTGCCTGGAGTTATGGGGGGGGCTGGACTGAAGCTTTCTTT.

This chain links TRBV7-3 with TRBJ2-3, with a tentative D call TRBD2 (6 bases). CDR1 SGHTA and CDR2 FQGTGA come from the germline V gene. The length of the CDR3 is 15 residues. V was shortened by 2 bases and J by 0 bases, with 9 bases between the two germline ends. CDR3 loop: CASSLGGASTDTQYF. The CDR3 DNA follows: TGTGCCAGCAGCTTAGGCGGGGCTAGCACAGATACGCAGTATTTT.

The rearrangement links TRBV5-4 to TRBJ2-1, with D hard to call. The ends were cut back, 4 bases at V and 2 bases at J, with 13 bases in the middle. The germline V gene has CDR1 SGHNT and CDR2 YYREEE (reference sequence). The CDR3 spans 15 residues. For the CDR3, the DNA is TGTGCCAGCAGCCCAATATTGAGGACCTACAATGAGCAGTTCTTC. It is translated as CASSPILRTYNEQFF.

V and J are TRBV7-2 and TRBJ1-2; no clear D. Per germline, CDR1 SGHTA and CDR2 FQGNSA. The CDR3 is made up of 15 amino acids. Trimming cost V 6 bases and J 3 bases, with 17 bases left between them. CDR3 loop: CASSFWTATYYGYTF. CDR3 sequence (DNA): TGTGCCAGCAGTTTCTGGACCGCTACCTACTATGGCTACACCTTC.

J is TRBJ2-3 and V is TRBV7-3, with 8 bases matching TRBD1. This CDR3 is built from 14 residues. J lost 3 bases, V lost 2 bases, and 1 base had no gene match. Germline V CDR1 and CDR2: SGHTA, FQGTGA. CDR3 amino acids: CASSLGQGTDTQYF. The CDR3 DNA reads TGTGCCAGCAGCTTAGGACAGGGTACAGATACGCAGTATTTT.

The V call is TRBV11-2, the J call TRBJ1-5, with a possible D match to TRBD1 (5 bases). Trimming stripped 5 bases from V and 6 bases from J, with 14 bases between. The CDR3 runs to 14 residues. Germline V lookup: CDR1 SGHAT, CDR2 FQNNGV. CDR3 residues: CASSANTGVQPQHF. The CDR3 bases are TGTGCCAGCAGCGCGAATACGGGGGTTCAGCCCCAGCATTTT.

V is TRBV14 and J is TRBJ1-2; 9 positions agree with TRBD1. Germline-derived CDR1 and CDR2 are SGHDN and FVKESK. The CDR3 covers 14 residues. The V segment lost 6 bases and the J segment 8 bases; nucleotides outside the gene matches: 10. CDR3 protein: CASSPDRTGDGYTF. CDR3 bases: TGTGCCAGCAGTCCAGACCGGACAGGGGACGGCTACACCTTC.

This chain links TRBV5-4 with TRBJ2-1; D unresolved. Trimming shortened V by 0 bases and J by 0 bases, and 10 bases separated the two germline ends. This CDR3 is 16 amino acids long. In germline, CDR1 is SGHNT, CDR2 YYREEE (reference sequence). CDR3 coding DNA: TGTGCCAGCAGCTTGGTTCCTTGGTCCTCCTACAATGAGCAGTTCTTC. It codes for CASSLVPWSSYNEQFF.

This sequence joins TRBV30 and TRBJ2-2; weak D call: TRBD1 (5 bases). The V gene lost 8 bases and the J gene lost 7 bases, with 14 bases spanning the gap. The CDR3 runs 12 residues. Germline V CDR1 and CDR2: GTSNPN, SVGIG (reference sequence). This chain's CDR3 is CAGRTNHGELFF. CDR3 DNA: TGTGCCGGGCGGACAAACCACGGGGAGCTGTTTTTT. The whole variable domain, remainder taken from reference TRBV30 and TRBJ2-2, is SQTIHQWPATLVQPVGSPLSLECTVEGTSNPNLYWYRQAAGRGLQLLFYSVGIGQISSEVPQNLSASRPQDRQFILSSKKLLLSDSGFYLCAGRTNHGELFFGEGSRLTVL.

The V gene is TRBV28, the J gene TRBJ2-5; 11 positions agree with TRBD1. V gave up 2 bases and J gave up 4 bases; unmatched junction bases: 3. CDR3 size: 15 residues. Germline loops: CDR1 MDHEN, CDR2 SYDVKM. The CDR3 bases are TGTGCCAGCAGTTTAGGACAGGGGGCCTTAGAGACCCAGTACTTC. It specifies CASSLGQGALETQYF.

This chain connects TRBV7-2 to TRBJ2-1; D is ambiguous. Per germline, CDR1 SGHTA and CDR2 FQGNSA. CDR3 size: 16 residues. V was pared by 4 bases and J by 4 bases, with 17 bases between. The CDR3 region is CASSSTFQTRYNEQFF. The CDR3 DNA reads TGTGCCAGCAGCTCCACATTTCAGACGAGATACAATGAGCAGTTCTTC.

The chain uses TRBV27 and TRBJ1-6; D not certain. CDR3 length: 13 amino acids. CDR1 is MNHEY, CDR2 SMNVEV, per germline (reference sequence). Trimming left V 6 bases short and J 8 bases short, with 11 bases between. CDR3 DNA sequence: TGTGCCAGCAGGGCGGGGTCTCATTCACCCCTCCACTTT. Translating gives CASRAGSHSPLHF.

This clone was picked up a small number of times. The chain uses TRBV6-5 and TRBJ2-5; maybe TRBD2 (5 bases). Germline V gives CDR1 MNHEY, CDR2 SVGAGI. The V end was cut by 0 bases, the J end by 5 bases, with 13 bases between. The CDR3 covers 15 residues. The CDR3: CASSYSWGVGETQYF. The CDR3 coding sequence is TGTGCCAGCAGTTACTCGTGGGGAGTCGGGGAGACCCAGTACTTC.

The V and J genes are TRBV7-2 and TRBJ2-5; either TRBD1 or TRBD2 may fit D (5 bases each). The J call may be incorrect, as the DNA end agrees better with TRBJ2-7. The CDR3 loop spans 15 amino acids. Looked up from germline, CDR1 is SGHTA and CDR2 is FQGNSA. Written as DNA, the CDR3 is TGTGCCAGCAGCTTAGGGGACCAACCTTACTACGAGCAGTACTTC. Its protein product is CASSLGDQPYYEQYF.

This chain connects TRBV30 to TRBJ2-2; possible D gene TRBD1, 5 bases. CDR1 is GTSNPN, CDR2 SVGIG, per germline (reference sequence). The CDR3 covers 14 residues. V dropped 4 bases and J dropped 0 bases, with 9 bases sitting between them. The CDR3 DNA follows: TGTGCCTGGAAATGGGGCCCGAACACCGGGGAGCTGTTTTTT. Protein: CAWKWGPNTGELFF.

The V gene is TRBV6-1, the J gene TRBJ1-2, with TRBD1 as a possible D gene (6 bases). From germline, CDR1 is MNHNS and CDR2 SASEGT. The V and J ends lost 6 bases and 5 bases respectively, with 16 bases between them. The CDR3 is 14 residues long. The CDR3 here is CASSRDTEGYGYTF. The DNA for the CDR3 is TGTGCCAGCAGCCGGGACACGGAAGGTTATGGCTACACCTTC.

The gene calls are TRBV6-5 and TRBJ2-7; TRBD2 agrees at 8 bases. Germline V gene sequence: CDR1 MNHEY, CDR2 SVGAGI. This CDR3 contains 15 residues. The J segment lost 2 bases and the V segment lost 0 bases, leaving 3 bases of the junction unmatched. The CDR3 reads CASSYSPGLAYEQYF. CDR3 DNA sequence: TGTGCCAGCAGTTACTCACCGGGACTAGCCTACGAGCAGTACTTC.

This sequence joins TRBV6-5 and TRBJ1-2; 8 positions match TRBD1. Germline values: CDR1 MNHEY, CDR2 SVGAGI. V lost 8 bases, J lost 4 bases, and 9 bases stayed unmatched. This CDR3 has 14 amino acids. Here the CDR3 DNA reads TGTGCCAGCGGGACCAGGGGGCGCGGCTATGGCTACACCTTC. Translation: CASGTRGRGYGYTF.

This chain links TRBV30 with TRBJ2-2; D is undetermined. The V gene's germline CDR1 is GTSNPN and CDR2 SVGIG (reference sequence). Trimming stripped 2 bases from V and 7 bases from J, with 8 bases between. The CDR3 totals 12 residues. For the CDR3, the DNA is TGTGCCTGGAGTTCCGGCCTCGGGGAGCTGTTTTTT. It translates to CAWSSGLGELFF.

The chain is built from TRBV7-9 and TRBJ1-4, with D possibly TRBD1 on 5 matching bases. Germline-derived CDR1 and CDR2 are SEHNR and FQNEAQ (reference sequence). There are 15 residues in the CDR3. The V end was cut by 3 bases, the J end by 8 bases, with 16 bases between. CDR3 nucleotides: TGTGCCAGCAGCTTGCAGACCGGGGGTGGCGAAAAACTGTTTTTT. Its translation: CASSLQTGGGEKLFF.

This clone has a handful of counts. The genes are TRBV19 and TRBJ1-5, with a tentative D call TRBD1 (5 bases). The CDR3 is 18 residues long. V shed 5 bases and J shed 0 bases, with 20 bases lying between them. Germline V CDR1 and CDR2: LNHDA, SQIVND (reference sequence). The CDR3 loop reads CASSPEGTFRFSNQPQHF. In DNA form, the CDR3 reads TGTGCCAGTAGTCCCGAGGGGACCTTTCGTTTTAGCAATCAGCCCCAGCATTTT.